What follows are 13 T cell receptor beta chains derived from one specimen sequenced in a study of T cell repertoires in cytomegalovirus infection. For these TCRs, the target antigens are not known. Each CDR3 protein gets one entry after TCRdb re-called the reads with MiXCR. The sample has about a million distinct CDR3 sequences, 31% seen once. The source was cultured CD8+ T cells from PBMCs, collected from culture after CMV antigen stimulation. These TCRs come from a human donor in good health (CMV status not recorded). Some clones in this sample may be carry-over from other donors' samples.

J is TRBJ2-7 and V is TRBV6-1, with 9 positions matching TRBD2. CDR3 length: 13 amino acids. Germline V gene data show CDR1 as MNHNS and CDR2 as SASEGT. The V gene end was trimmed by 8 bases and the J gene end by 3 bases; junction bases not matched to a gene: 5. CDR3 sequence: CASGASGVYEQYV. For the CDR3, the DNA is TGTGCCAGCGGGGCTAGCGGGGTCTACGAGCAGTACGTC.

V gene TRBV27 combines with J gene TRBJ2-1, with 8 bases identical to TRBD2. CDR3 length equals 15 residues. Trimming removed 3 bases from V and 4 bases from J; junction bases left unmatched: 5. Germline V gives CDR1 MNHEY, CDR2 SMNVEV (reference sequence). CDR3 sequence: CASSLASGSYNEQFF. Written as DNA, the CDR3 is TGTGCCAGCAGTTTGGCTAGCGGGTCGTACAATGAGCAGTTCTTC.

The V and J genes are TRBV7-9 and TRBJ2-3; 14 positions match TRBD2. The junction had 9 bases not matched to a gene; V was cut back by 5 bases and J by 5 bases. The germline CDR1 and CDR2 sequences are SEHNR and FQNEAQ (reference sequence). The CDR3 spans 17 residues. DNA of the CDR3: TGTGCCAGCAGCGCAGGGACTAGCGGGGGAGGAGGAGATACGCAGTATTTT. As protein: CASSAGTSGGGGDTQYF.

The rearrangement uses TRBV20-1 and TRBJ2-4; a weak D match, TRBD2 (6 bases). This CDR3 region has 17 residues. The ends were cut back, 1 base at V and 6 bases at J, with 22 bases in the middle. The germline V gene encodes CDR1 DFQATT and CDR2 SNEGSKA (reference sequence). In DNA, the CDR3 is TGCAGTGCTAGAGGACGCCCAACGGGTCTAGCGTTAAACATTCAGTACTTC. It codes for CSARGRPTGLALNIQYF.

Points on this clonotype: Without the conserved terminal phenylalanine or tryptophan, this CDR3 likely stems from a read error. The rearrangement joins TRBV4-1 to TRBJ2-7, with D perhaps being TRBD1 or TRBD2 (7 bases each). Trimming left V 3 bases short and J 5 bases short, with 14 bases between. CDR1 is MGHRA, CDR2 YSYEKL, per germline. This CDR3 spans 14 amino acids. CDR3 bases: TGCGCCAGCAGCCAGTGGGGAGGGGGCAACGAGCAGTACTCC. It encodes CASSQWGGGNEQYS.

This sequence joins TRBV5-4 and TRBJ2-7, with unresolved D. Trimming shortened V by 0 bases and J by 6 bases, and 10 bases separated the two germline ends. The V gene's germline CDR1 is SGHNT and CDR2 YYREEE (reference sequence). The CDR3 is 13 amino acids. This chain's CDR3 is CASSLVGDTEQYV. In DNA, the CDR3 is TGTGCCAGCAGCTTGGTTGGGGATACCGAGCAGTACGTC.

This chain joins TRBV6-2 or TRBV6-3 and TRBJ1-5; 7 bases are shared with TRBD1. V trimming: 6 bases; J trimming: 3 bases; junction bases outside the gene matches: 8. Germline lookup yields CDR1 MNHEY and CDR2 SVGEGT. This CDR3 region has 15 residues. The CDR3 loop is CASSTGTDYNQPQHF. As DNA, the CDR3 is TGTGCCAGCAGCACCGGGACAGACTACAATCAGCCCCAGCATTTT.

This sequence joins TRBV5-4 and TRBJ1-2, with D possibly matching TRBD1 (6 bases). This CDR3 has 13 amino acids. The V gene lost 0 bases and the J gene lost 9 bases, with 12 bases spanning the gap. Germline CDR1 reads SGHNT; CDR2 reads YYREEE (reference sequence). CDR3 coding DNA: TGTGCCAGCAGCTTGGACAATAGGGGGAGCTACACCTTC. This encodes CASSLDNRGSYTF.

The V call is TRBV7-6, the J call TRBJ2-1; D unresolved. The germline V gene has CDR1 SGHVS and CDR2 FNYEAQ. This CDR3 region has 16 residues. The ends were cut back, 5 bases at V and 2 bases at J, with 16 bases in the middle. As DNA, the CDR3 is TGTGCCAGCAGCCTGCAGGTCAACCCGGCCTACAATGAGCAGTTCTTC. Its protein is CASSLQVNPAYNEQFF. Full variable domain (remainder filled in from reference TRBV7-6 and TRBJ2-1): GAGVSQSPRYKVTKRGQDVALRCDPISGHVSLYWYRQALGQGPEFLTYFNYEAQQDKSGLPNDRFSAERPEGSISTLTIQRTEQRDSAMYRCASSLQVNPAYNEQFFGPGTRLTVL.

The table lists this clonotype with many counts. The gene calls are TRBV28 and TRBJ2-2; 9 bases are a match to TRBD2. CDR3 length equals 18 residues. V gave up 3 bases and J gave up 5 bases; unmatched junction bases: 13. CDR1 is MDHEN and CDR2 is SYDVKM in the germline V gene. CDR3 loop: CASSFPPSGDYGTGELFF. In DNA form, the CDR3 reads TGTGCCAGCAGTTTTCCCCCTAGCGGGGATTATGGTACCGGGGAGCTGTTTTTT.

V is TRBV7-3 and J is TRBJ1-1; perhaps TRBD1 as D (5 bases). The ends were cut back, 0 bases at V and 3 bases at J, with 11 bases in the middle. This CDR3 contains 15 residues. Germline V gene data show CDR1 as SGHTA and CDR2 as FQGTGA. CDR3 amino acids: CASSLTVSGHTEAFF. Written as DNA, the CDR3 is TGTGCCAGCAGCTTAACGGTATCGGGACACACTGAAGCTTTCTTT.

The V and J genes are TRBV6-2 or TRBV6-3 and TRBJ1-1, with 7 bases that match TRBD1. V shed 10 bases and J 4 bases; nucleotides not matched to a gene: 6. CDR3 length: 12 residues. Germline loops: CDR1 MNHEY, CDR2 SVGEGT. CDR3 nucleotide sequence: TGTGCCACCCAAGACAGGGCCACTGAAGCTTTCTTT. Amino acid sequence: CATQDRATEAFF.

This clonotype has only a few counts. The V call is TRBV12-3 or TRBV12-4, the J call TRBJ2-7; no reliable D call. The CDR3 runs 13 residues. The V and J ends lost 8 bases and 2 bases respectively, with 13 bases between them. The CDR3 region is CASAGPVTYEQYF. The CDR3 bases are TGTGCCAGCGCCGGCCCCGTTACCTACGAGCAGTACTTC.